The 28 T cell receptor beta chains below come from one sample, sequenced in a study of T cell changes during pregnancy in multiple sclerosis. Generated by immunoSEQ multiplex PCR, the TCRdb table keeps only in-frame clones and is missing some. The sample has roughly 30,000 clones; approximately 91% are singletons. The source was CD4+ T cells from peripheral blood mononuclear cells, collected in the first trimester of pregnancy. All receptors come from a female donor in good health, enrolled as a control in a pregnancy study.

The table lists this clone with a few counts. The V gene is TRBV28, the J gene TRBJ1-3; tentative D call: TRBD1 (5 bases). Germline V lookup: CDR1 MDHEN, CDR2 SYDVKM. CDR3 length equals 15 residues. Trimming took 3 bases from V and 5 from J, leaving 14 bases between them. The CDR3: CASSFWSGIRNTIYF. CDR3 DNA: TGTGCCAGCAGTTTCTGGTCAGGGATAAGAAACACCATATATTTT.

In regard to this clone: At one boundary the junction diverges from the germline segment, which might be a read error. This rearrangement joins TRBV28 to TRBJ2-6, with unresolved D. Germline V gene lookup returns CDR1 MDHEN and CDR2 SYDVKM. The CDR3 loop spans 14 amino acids. The CDR3 here is CASSYRSGANVLTF. The CDR3 nucleotides are TGTGCCAGCAGTTACAGATCTGGAGCCAACGTCCTGACTTTC.

CDR3: CASSPQQGPLYEQYF. In nucleotides, the CDR3 is TGTGCCAGCTCACCACAACAGGGGCCGCTATACGAGCAGTACTTC. The chain links TRBV18 to TRBJ2-7; 7 bases fit TRBD1. There are 15 residues in the CDR3. Germline-derived CDR1 and CDR2 are KGHSH and LQKENI. Trimming at V came to 1 base and at J to 4 bases, leaving 7 bases not matched to a gene.

The chain is built from TRBV6-1 and TRBJ2-7, with 8 positions matching TRBD1. Germline assignment: CDR1 MNHNS and CDR2 SASEGT. V lost 3 bases to trimming and J lost 5 bases; unmatched junction nucleotides: 12. CDR3 length equals 16 residues. DNA for the CDR3: TGTGCCAGCAGTGATTACGGACAGGGACAGGAGGACGAGCAGTACTTC. Encoded protein: CASSDYGQGQEDEQYF.

There are a few counts of this clone. CDR3 in amino acids: CASSLGQAGNTIYF. DNA for the CDR3: TGTGCCAGCAGCTTAGGACAGGCTGGAAACACCATATATTTT. The V call is TRBV7-9, the J call TRBJ1-3; D might be TRBD1 (6 bases). Trimming removed 1 base at V and 2 bases at J, with 6 bases between. The CDR3 is made up of 14 amino acids. Germline V gene data show CDR1 as SEHNR and CDR2 as FQNEAQ (reference sequence).

J is TRBJ2-7 and V is TRBV25-1; 11 nucleotides agree with TRBD1. This CDR3 is 13 amino acids long. Germline V gene lookup returns CDR1 MGHDK and CDR2 SYGVNS. Trimming removed 4 bases from V and 5 bases from J; junction bases left unmatched: 1. The CDR3 region has the DNA TGTGCCAGCAGTGGGGGACAGGGGGACGAGCAGTACTTC. Translating it yields CASSGGQGDEQYF.

Comment on this clone: A read error may account for a junction end that differs from germline. The CDR3: CASSPGQDNEQFF. CDR3 bases: TGTGCTAGCAGCCCTGGACAGGACAATGAGCAGTTCTTC. The V and J genes are TRBV7-7 and TRBJ2-1, with 7 positions matching TRBD1. Germline-derived CDR1 and CDR2 are SSHAT and FNYEAQ (reference sequence). The CDR3 consists of 13 residues.

The chain has TRBV5-4 and TRBJ1-4; TRBD1 matches at 10 bases. Germline lookup yields CDR1 SGHNT and CDR2 YYREEE (reference sequence). The CDR3 extends over 16 amino acids. V lost 2 bases and J lost 2; bases outside the gene matches: 3. CDR3 bases: TGTGCCAGCAGCTTCCGGGACAGGGGCACTAATGAAAAACTGTTTTTT. The encoded protein is CASSFRDRGTNEKLFF.

This chain uses TRBV30 with TRBJ2-3; 10 nucleotides match TRBD2. The CDR3 covers 16 residues. Looked up from germline, CDR1 is GTSNPN and CDR2 is SVGIG (reference sequence). V was clipped by 7 bases and J by 6 bases; unmatched bases: 16. The CDR3 region is CAYTKESGGAGDTQYF. The CDR3 DNA follows: TGTGCCTATACCAAAGAGAGCGGGGGGGCCGGGGATACGCAGTATTTT.

The chain employs TRBV7-9 and TRBJ2-3, with TRBD2 identical over 8 bases. In germline, CDR1 is SEHNR, CDR2 FQNEAQ (reference sequence). With V trimmed by 4 bases and J by 4 bases, 10 bases remained unmatched. The CDR3 spans 16 residues. The DNA of the CDR3 is TGTGCCAGCAGCTCAGGGCCAGCGGGAGTGGCAGATACGCAGTATTTT. Protein sequence: CASSSGPAGVADTQYF.

This sequence joins TRBV20-1 and TRBJ1-4; D unresolved. The germline V gene has CDR1 DFQATT and CDR2 SNEGSKA (reference sequence). The V end was cut by 6 bases, the J end by 16 bases, with 18 bases between. This CDR3 has 11 amino acids. CDR3 nucleotide sequence: TGCAGTGCCAGCGGAATCGGGCGTGAGTTTTTT. It specifies CSASGIGREFF.

V usage is TRBV6-5 and J usage is TRBJ1-5; 9 bases are a match to TRBD1. The CDR3 has 16 residues. Germline V gene sequence: CDR1 MNHEY, CDR2 SVGAGI. The V segment lost 4 bases and the J segment 10 bases; nucleotides outside the gene matches: 14. The CDR3 loop reads CASSSRAGQGLKPQHF. The CDR3 DNA follows: TGTGCCAGCAGTTCCCGGGCGGGACAGGGCCTCAAACCCCAGCATTTT.

The V gene is TRBV5-1, the J gene TRBJ2-5; 9 bases match TRBD1. The CDR3 covers 14 residues. J lost 5 bases, V lost 4 bases, and 6 bases had no gene match. The germline CDR1 and CDR2 sequences are SGHRS and YFSETQ. This chain's CDR3 is CASSHTGGWETQYF. The CDR3 bases are TGCGCCAGCAGCCACACAGGGGGCTGGGAGACCCAGTACTTC.

This clone appeared once. The chain has TRBV28 and TRBJ2-7; D is possibly TRBD1 (6 bases). V was pared by 7 bases and J by 5 bases, with 15 bases between. The CDR3 sequence is 13 residues long. Germline CDR1 and CDR2: MDHEN and SYDVKM. In nucleotides, the CDR3 is TGTGCCAGCACCCGATTCTCAGGGGACGAGCAGTACTTC. Amino acid sequence: CASTRFSGDEQYF.

This clone appeared once. This chain joins TRBV5-1 and TRBJ1-5; D is perhaps TRBD1 (6 bases). The V end was cut by 4 bases, the J end by 5 bases, with 13 bases between. The CDR3 is 14 residues long. Germline CDR1 SGHRS, CDR2 YFSETQ. Here the CDR3 DNA reads TGCGCCAGCAGCGTACAGGGAGAGGATCAGCCCCAGCATTTT. It yields the protein CASSVQGEDQPQHF. Based on the CDR3 plus reference TRBV5-1 and TRBJ1-5, the full variable domain is KAGVTQTPRYLIKTRGQQVTLSCSPISGHRSVSWYQQTPGQGLQFLFEYFSETQRNKGNFPGRFSGRQFSNSRSEMNVSTLELGDSALYLCASSVQGEDQPQHFGDGTRLSIL.

The genes are TRBV2 and TRBJ1-5; D gene uncertain. The germline V gene has CDR1 SNHLY and CDR2 FYNNEI. The CDR3 loop spans 12 amino acids. V was shortened by 7 bases and J by 8 bases, with 12 bases between the two germline ends. The CDR3 DNA is TGTGCCAGCAAGACATCGACGGAGCCCCAGCATTTT. Its translation: CASKTSTEPQHF.

CDR3 nucleotides: TGTGCCAGCAGCAAAGTGTGGACAGGGGGCGGGGAGCTGTTTTTT. Its protein is CASSKVWTGGGELFF. V gene TRBV21-1 combines with J gene TRBJ2-2; the table assigns TRBD1, which was not confirmed against the DNA. TRBV21-1 is flagged as a pseudogene. CDR3 length equals 15 residues.

V gene TRBV28 combines with J gene TRBJ1-2; 11 nucleotides agree with TRBD1. The CDR3 is 15 residues long. V lost 5 bases and J lost 7; bases outside the gene matches: 9. Germline CDR1 is MDHEN and CDR2 is SYDVKM. Written as DNA, the CDR3 is TGTGCCAGCAGTCAAAGCTCCGGGACAGGGGGTGGCTACACCTTC. This codes for CASSQSSGTGGGYTF.

V gene TRBV19 combines with J gene TRBJ2-1; TRBD2 matches at 12 bases. The trim removed 6 bases at V and 5 bases at J, leaving 5 bases unmatched. From germline, CDR1 is LNHDA and CDR2 SQIVND (reference sequence). The CDR3 spans 15 residues. The CDR3 DNA reads as TGTGCCAGTAGGAGGAGACTAGCGGGGGACAATGAGCAGTTCTTC. The encoded protein is CASRRRLAGDNEQFF.

This clone was seen more than once but under ten times. This chain uses TRBV5-4 with TRBJ1-6, with a possible D match to TRBD1 (5 bases). The germline CDR1 and CDR2 sequences are SGHNT and YYREEE (reference sequence). Between the trimmed V and J ends, which lost 7 bases and 8 bases, there was a span of 13 bases. The CDR3 length is 13 residues. CDR3 in DNA: TGTGCCAGCGGCCTACAACAGGATTCACCCCTCCACTTT. Translated: CASGLQQDSPLHF.

This chain joins TRBV30 and TRBJ1-4; 7 bases are shared with TRBD1. Germline-derived CDR1 and CDR2 are GTSNPN and SVGIG (reference sequence). The CDR3 length is 13 residues. V dropped 2 bases and J dropped 9; count of bases not matched to a gene: 6. The chain's CDR3 is CAWSPTGEKKLFF. CDR3 in DNA: TGTGCCTGGAGTCCCACAGGGGAGAAAAAACTGTTTTTT. Full variable domain (remainder filled in from reference TRBV30 and TRBJ1-4): SQTIHQWPATLVQPVGSPLSLECTVEGTSNPNLYWYRQAAGRGLQLLFYSVGIGQISSEVPQNLSASRPQDRQFILSSKKLLLSDSGFYLCAWSPTGEKKLFFGSGTQLSVL.

In regard to this clone: The junction departs from germline at one end; a sequencing error may be responsible. The chain links TRBV7-7 to TRBJ2-1; 7 bases match TRBD2. CDR3 length: 13 residues. Germline V gives CDR1 SSHAT, CDR2 FNYEAQ (reference sequence). CDR3 amino acids: CASSQDPGGEQFF. The CDR3 region has the DNA TGTGCTAGCAGCCAGGACCCCGGGGGGGAGCAGTTCTTC. Full variable domain (rest looked up from reference TRBV7-7 and TRBJ2-1): GAGVSQSPRYKVTKRGQDVTLRCDPISSHATLYWYQQALGQGPEFLTYFNYEAQPDKSGLPSDRFSAERPEGSISTLTIQRTEQRDSAMYRCASSQDPGGEQFFGPGTRLTVL.

CDR3 DNA sequence: TGCGCCAGCAGCTTGGCCACAGGGGGTGAAAAACTGTTTTTT. Protein product: CASSLATGGEKLFF. V is TRBV5-1 and J is TRBJ1-4, with 8 bases identical to TRBD1. The germline CDR1 and CDR2 sequences are SGHRS and YFSETQ. The ends lost 0 bases at V and 7 bases at J; junction bases unmatched: 2. The length of the CDR3 is 14 residues. Full variable domain (missing parts from reference TRBV5-1 and TRBJ1-4): KAGVTQTPRYLIKTRGQQVTLSCSPISGHRSVSWYQQTPGQGLQFLFEYFSETQRNKGNFPGRFSGRQFSNSRSEMNVSTLELGDSALYLCASSLATGGEKLFFGSGTQLSVL.

The chain employs TRBV18 and TRBJ1-3; 7 bases map to TRBD1. Per the germline V gene, CDR1 is KGHSH and CDR2 is LQKENI. V gave up 5 bases and J gave up 3 bases; unmatched junction bases: 19. This CDR3 has 19 amino acids. CDR3 DNA: TGTGCCAGCTCATCTTCGCGACAGGGTGAAGATGGAAGTGGAAACACCATATATTTT. It codes for CASSSSRQGEDGSGNTIYF.

The V and J genes are TRBV2 and TRBJ1-2, with D hard to call. CDR1 and CDR2 from the germline V gene are SNHLY and FYNNEI. V was cut by 5 bases and J by 3 bases, with 10 bases left in between. The CDR3 is made up of 13 amino acids. The CDR3 here is CASSQDDDYGYTF. The CDR3 DNA reads as TGTGCCAGCAGTCAGGATGACGACTATGGCTACACCTTC. Filled out from reference TRBV2 and TRBJ1-2, the complete variable domain reads EPEVTQTPSHQVTQMGQEVILRCVPISNHLYFYWYRQILGQKVEFLVSFYNNEISEKSEIFDDQFSVERPDGSNFTLKIRSTKLEDSAMYFCASSQDDDYGYTFGSGTRLTVV.

Here the CDR3 DNA reads TGTGCCAGCAGTTCGACAGGGCCGGGGACAGATACGCAGTATTTT. This gives the protein CASSSTGPGTDTQYF. The genes are TRBV27 and TRBJ2-3, with 7 nucleotides matching TRBD1. Per germline, CDR1 MNHEY and CDR2 SMNVEV (reference sequence). Trimming cost V 4 bases and J 3 bases; bases outside gene matches: 7. This CDR3 region has 15 residues.

Only one count was recorded for this clone. The V gene is TRBV18, the J gene TRBJ2-4; maybe TRBD2 (6 bases). The ends were cut back, 2 bases at V and 1 base at J, with 9 bases in the middle. The CDR3 length is 15 residues. CDR1 and CDR2 (germline): KGHSH, LQKENI. CDR3 region: CASSPSGGAKNIQYF. The DNA for the CDR3 is TGTGCCAGCTCACCAAGCGGAGGGGCCAAAAACATTCAGTACTTC.

V usage is TRBV14 and J usage is TRBJ1-4; TRBD1 aligns across 7 bases. Germline trimming cut 2 bases from V and 8 bases from J; bases unmatched to any gene: 8. Germline V CDR1 and CDR2: SGHDN, FVKESK. This CDR3 contains 15 residues. The CDR3 DNA sequence: TGTGCCAGCAGCCAAAAAGGGGGCCCGGGAGAAAAACTGTTTTTT. It translates to CASSQKGGPGEKLFF.